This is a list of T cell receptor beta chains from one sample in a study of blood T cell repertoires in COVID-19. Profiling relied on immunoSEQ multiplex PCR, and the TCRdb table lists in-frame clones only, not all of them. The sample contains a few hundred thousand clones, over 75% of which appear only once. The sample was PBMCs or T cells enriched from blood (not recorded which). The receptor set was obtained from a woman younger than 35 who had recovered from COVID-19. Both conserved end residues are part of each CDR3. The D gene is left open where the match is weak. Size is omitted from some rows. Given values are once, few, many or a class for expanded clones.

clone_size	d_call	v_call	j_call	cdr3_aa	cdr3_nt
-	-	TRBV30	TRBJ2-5	CAWVQREGGTQYF	TGTGCCTGGGTCCAGCGGGAAGGGGGGACCCAGTACTTC
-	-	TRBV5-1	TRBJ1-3	CASTPGGGSGNTIYF	TGCGCCAGCACCCCGGGCGGGGGTTCGGGAAACACCATATATTTT
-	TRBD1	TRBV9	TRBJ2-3	CASSRTGSTDTQYF	TGTGCCAGCAGTAGGACAGGGAGCACAGATACGCAGTATTTT
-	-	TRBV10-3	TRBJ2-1	CAIRMTRATYNEQFF	TGTGCCATCAGAATGACTAGGGCGACCTACAATGAGCAGTTCTTC
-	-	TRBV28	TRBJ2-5	CASSLPGYQETQYF	TGTGCCAGCAGCCTACCGGGGTACCAAGAGACCCAGTACTTC
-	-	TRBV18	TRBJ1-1	CASSSAGDTEAFF	TGTGCCAGCTCGTCGGCCGGGGACACTGAAGCTTTCTTT
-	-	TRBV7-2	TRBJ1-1	CASDPGSNTEAFF	TGTGCCAGCGACCCGGGGAGTAACACTGAAGCTTTCTTT
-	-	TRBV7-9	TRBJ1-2	CASRSDTERYGYTF	TGTGCCAGCAGGTCGGATACAGAACGCTATGGCTACACCTTC
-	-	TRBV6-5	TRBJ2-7	CATSATGRYEQYF	TGTGCCACTTCTGCGACAGGACGCTACGAGCAGTACTTC
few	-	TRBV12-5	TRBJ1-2	CASGPTGNYGYTF	TGTGCTAGTGGTCCTACAGGGAACTATGGCTACACCTTC
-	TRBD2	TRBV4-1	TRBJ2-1	CASSQGSGGRAGNEQFF	TGCGCCAGCAGCCAAGGGTCCGGCGGGAGGGCCGGGAATGAGCAGTTCTTC
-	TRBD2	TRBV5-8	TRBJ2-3	CASRPSGSTDTQYF	TGTGCCAGCCGGCCTAGCGGTAGCACAGATACGCAGTATTTT
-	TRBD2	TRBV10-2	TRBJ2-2	CASSELGGVSIGELFF	TGCGCCAGCAGTGAGCTGGGGGGGGTCTCAATCGGGGAGCTGTTTTTT
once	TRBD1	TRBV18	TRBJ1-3	CASSLGQELNTIYF	TGTGCCAGCTCCCTCGGACAGGAGTTAAACACCATATATTTT
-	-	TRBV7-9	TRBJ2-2	CASSLRLVNTGELFF	TGTGCCAGCAGCTTACGACTAGTGAACACCGGGGAGCTGTTTTTT
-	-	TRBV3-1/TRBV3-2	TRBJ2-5	CASSQVPGPQETQYF	TGTGCCAGCAGCCAAGTCCCAGGGCCACAAGAGACCCAGTACTTC
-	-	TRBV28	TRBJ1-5	CAGGRRGREPQHF	TGTGCCGGTGGTAGAAGGGGGAGAGAGCCCCAGCATTTT
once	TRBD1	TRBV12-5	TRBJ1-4	CASGLVRKRDREGGGFF	TGTGCTAGTGGTTTGGTACGAAAAAGGGACAGGGAGGGGGGCGGATTTTTT
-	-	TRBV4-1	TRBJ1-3	CASSQGLAGSGNTIYF	TGCGCCAGCAGCCAAGGACTAGCGGGCTCTGGAAACACCATATATTTT
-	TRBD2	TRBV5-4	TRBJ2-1	CASSSGTSAYNEQFF	TGTGCCAGCAGCTCGGGGACTAGCGCGTACAATGAGCAGTTCTTC
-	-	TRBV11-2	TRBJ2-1	CASSLKPQSTDEQFF	TGTGCCAGCAGTCTCAAGCCTCAAAGTACGGATGAGCAGTTCTTC
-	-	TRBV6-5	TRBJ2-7	CASLFQVGYEQYF	TGTGCCAGCCTCTTTCAGGTCGGCTACGAGCAGTACTTC
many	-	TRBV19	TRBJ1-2	CASRSKGGVTF	TGTGCCAGTAGAAGTAAGGGAGGCGTCACCTTC
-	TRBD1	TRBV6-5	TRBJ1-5	CASATGQANQPQHF	TGTGCCAGCGCTACGGGACAGGCTAATCAGCCCCAGCATTTT
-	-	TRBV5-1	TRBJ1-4	CASSPQEAGEGEKLFF	TGCGCCAGCAGCCCCCAGGAGGCAGGGGAGGGTGAAAAACTGTTTTTT
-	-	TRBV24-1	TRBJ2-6	CATSDPLTSPNVLTF	TGTGCCACCAGTGATCCGCTGACATCGCCCAACGTCCTGACTTTC
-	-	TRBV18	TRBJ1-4	CASSVSEGSMKEKLFF	TGTGCCAGCTCAGTCTCGGAGGGGAGTATGAAAGAAAAACTGTTTTTT
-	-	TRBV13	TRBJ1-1	CASSLGLEAFF	TGTGCCAGCAGCTTAGGCCTAGAAGCTTTCTTT
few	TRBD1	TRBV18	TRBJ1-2	CASSPGTGGGGYTF	TGTGCCAGCTCACCTGGGACAGGGGGCGGAGGCTACACCTTC
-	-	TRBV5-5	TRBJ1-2	CASSSYTTGGGGGYTF	TGTGCCAGCAGCTCGTACACGACAGGAGGCGGGGGCGGCTACACCTTC
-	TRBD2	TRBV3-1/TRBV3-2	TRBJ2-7	CASSHQRGTYEQYF	TGTGCCAGCAGCCATCAGCGGGGGACCTACGAGCAGTACTTC
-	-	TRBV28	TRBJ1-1	CASRPGNRNEAFF	TGTGCCAGCAGGCCAGGGAATAGAAATGAAGCTTTCTTT
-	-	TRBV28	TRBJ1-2	CASSLSQGYGGYTF	TGTGCCAGCAGTTTGTCCCAGGGATATGGTGGCTACACCTTC
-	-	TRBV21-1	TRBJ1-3	CASSKGGNKNTIYF	TGTGCCAGCAGCAAGGGGGGGAATAAAAACACCATATATTTT